This T cell receptor beta chain stems from a study of blood T cell repertoires in COVID-19. Study context: The United States, Italy and Spain were the sources of the acute and convalescent COVID-19 samples.

Sequencing was performed with immunoSEQ multiplex PCR; in TCRdb, only in-frame clones are kept and a portion is missing. The sample contains roughly 35,000 clones, roughly 80% of which appear only once. The CDR3 contains 16 residues. This clonotype originated in an elderly man with acute or convalescent COVID-19. The chain has TRBV21-1 and TRBJ2-1; the D call in the table, TRBD2, was not verified against the DNA. TRBV21-1 is a pseudogene segment. Input material: peripheral blood. The DNA for the CDR3 is TGTGCCAGCAGCAAAATGGTAACTAGCAGCCACAATGAGCAGTTCTTC. Translating it yields CASSKMVTSSHNEQFF.